This TCR beta chain was captured by sequencing in a study of human T cells and chemical hapten exposure. Study as a whole: Patch tests put 0.01% DPC on the upper back, read at 6 days.

Each CDR3 protein gets one entry after TCRdb re-called the RACE reads with MiXCR. The table lists about 340,000 distinct CDR3 sequences, approximately 6.9% of them singletons. This CDR3 is 14 amino acids long. The germline V gene encodes CDR1 SNHLY and CDR2 FYNNEI. Trimming left V 7 bases short and J 5 bases short, with 17 bases between. This clonotype was seen a few times. Its antigen remains unidentified. Time point reported: patch test 1, 2 weeks after DPC sensitization. The treatment here: therapeutic diphenylcyclopropenone sensitization with weekly scalp DPC. Drawing of blood took place ahead of applying each patch test. Study results and limitations: Alopecia affecting every donor means their immune response may not match healthy people's. Higher patch test scores went with higher counts of PT1 expanded TCRs.

This TCR was sampled from a woman aged 18-29 years with alopecia areata. Some clones in this sample may be carry-over from other donors' samples. The sample was whole blood, taken in connection with sensitization to the hapten diphenylcyclopropenone (DPC). This chain connects TRBV2 to TRBJ1-2; TRBD1 is a possible D gene (6 bases). The CDR3 sequence: CASNGRRGLYGYTF. CDR3 DNA: TGTGCCAGCAACGGACGGAGGGGGTTATATGGCTACACCTTC. Full variable domain (outside the CDR3, taken from reference TRBV2 and TRBJ1-2): EPEVTQTPSHQVTQMGQEVILRCVPISNHLYFYWYRQILGQKVEFLVSFYNNEISEKSEIFDDQFSVERPDGSNFTLKIRSTKLEDSAMYFCASNGRRGLYGYTFGSGTRLTVV.